This TCR beta chain originates from a study of CD8 T cells in ankylosing spondylitis. Note on this clonotype: The antigen is not known.

CDR3 size: 14 residues. Germline V lookup: CDR1 LNHDA, CDR2 SQIVND (reference sequence). V was cut by 2 bases and J by 3 bases, with 9 bases left in between. Findings of the study overall: Disease-linked clones proved CD8+ and comparatively uncommon in peripheral blood.

TCRdb itself ran the 5' RACE reads through MiXCR, one entry per CDR3 protein. The repertoire holds 200,000 to 250,000 distinct CDR3 sequences, with less than 9.5% as singletons. Sequencing was carried out using blood, either unsorted or a sorted T cell fraction (not recorded which). V gene TRBV19 combines with J gene TRBJ2-3; the D is unclear. The TCR comes from a female donor with ankylosing spondylitis or in good health (not recorded which). The CDR3 reads CASSITRNTDTQYF. CDR3 nucleotides: TGTGCCAGTAGTATAACCAGAAATACAGATACGCAGTATTTT.